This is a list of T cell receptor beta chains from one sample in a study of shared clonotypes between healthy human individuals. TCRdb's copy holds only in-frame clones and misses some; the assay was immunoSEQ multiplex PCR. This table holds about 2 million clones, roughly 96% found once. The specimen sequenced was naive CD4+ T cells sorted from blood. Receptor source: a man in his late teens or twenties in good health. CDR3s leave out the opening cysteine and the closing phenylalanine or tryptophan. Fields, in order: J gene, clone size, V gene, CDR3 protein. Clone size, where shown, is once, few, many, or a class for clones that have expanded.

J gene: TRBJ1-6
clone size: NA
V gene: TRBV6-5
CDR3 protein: ASSVTAVLNSPLH

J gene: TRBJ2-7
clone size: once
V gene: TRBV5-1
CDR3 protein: ASSRTGGGYEQY

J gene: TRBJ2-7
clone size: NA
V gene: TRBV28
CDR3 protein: ASSLLAPSYEQY

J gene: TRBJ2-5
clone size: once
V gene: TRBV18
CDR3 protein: ASSPPGQLQETQY

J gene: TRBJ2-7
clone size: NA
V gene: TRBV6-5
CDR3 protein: AIMGQFSYEQY

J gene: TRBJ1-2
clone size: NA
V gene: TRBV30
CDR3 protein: ACSRGQARTGYT

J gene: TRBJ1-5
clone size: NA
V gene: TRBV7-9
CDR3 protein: ASSLTEGQPQH

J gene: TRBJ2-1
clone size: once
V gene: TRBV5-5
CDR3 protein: ASSLGQGAEQF

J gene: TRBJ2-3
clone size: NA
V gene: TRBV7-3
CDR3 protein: ASSRGGANADTQY

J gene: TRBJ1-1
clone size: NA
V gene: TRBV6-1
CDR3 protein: ASSEIRLDRPTNTEAF

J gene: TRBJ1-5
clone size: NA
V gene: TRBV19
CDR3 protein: ASDSGVNQPQH

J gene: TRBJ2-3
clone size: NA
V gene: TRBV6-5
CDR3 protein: ASSYNPDTDTQY

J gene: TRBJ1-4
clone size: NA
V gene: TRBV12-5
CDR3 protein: ASAHSTGRWEKLF

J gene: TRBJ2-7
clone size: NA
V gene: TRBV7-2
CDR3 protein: ASSFSTGVGEQY

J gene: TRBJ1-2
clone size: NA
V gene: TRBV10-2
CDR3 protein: ASTPGGGAGYGYT

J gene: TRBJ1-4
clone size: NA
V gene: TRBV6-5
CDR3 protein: ASSYAGWNEKLF

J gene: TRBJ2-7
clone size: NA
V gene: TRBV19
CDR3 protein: ASTPATGSSYEQY

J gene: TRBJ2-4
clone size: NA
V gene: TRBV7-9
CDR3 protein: ASGLPQHQY

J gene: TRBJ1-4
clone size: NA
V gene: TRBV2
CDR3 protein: ASKIPWGQHNEKLF

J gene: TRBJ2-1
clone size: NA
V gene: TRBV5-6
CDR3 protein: ASSMMTSGLFDEQF